This entry concerns a single T cell receptor beta chain. Its antigen is unidentified. UMIs were added to TCR cDNA along with a universal primer site when it was made by 5'RACE template switching. TCRdb itself ran the 5' RACE reads through MiXCR, one entry per CDR3 protein. The table shows under 70,000 distinct CDR3 sequences, with roughly 6.9% occurring only once. CDR1 is MGHRA and CDR2 is YSYEKL in the germline V gene. This CDR3 contains 18 residues. The ends were cut back, 0 bases at V and 3 bases at J, with 18 bases in the middle. The data stem from a study of T cells after yellow fever vaccination. Study summary: Preparation of the low-cell-number fractions used SMART-Seq v4 Ultra Low Input. Findings of the study overall: Post-booster samples contained most primary-vaccination clones (roughly 96% CD4, roughly 88% CD8). The secondary response was weaker but peaked faster, day 5 versus 15.

The sample was CD8+ T cells sorted from PBMCs, taken on the day of the first yellow fever vaccination. The chain employs TRBV4-1 and TRBJ2-1; possibly TRBD1 for D (6 bases). The origin of this receptor is a man aged 18 to 30 who received the YFV17D yellow fever vaccine. CDR3 coding DNA: TGCGCCAGCAGCCAAGATCGAATCAGGGACACATTCTACAATGAGCAGTTCTTC. Translated, it gives CASSQDRIRDTFYNEQFF.